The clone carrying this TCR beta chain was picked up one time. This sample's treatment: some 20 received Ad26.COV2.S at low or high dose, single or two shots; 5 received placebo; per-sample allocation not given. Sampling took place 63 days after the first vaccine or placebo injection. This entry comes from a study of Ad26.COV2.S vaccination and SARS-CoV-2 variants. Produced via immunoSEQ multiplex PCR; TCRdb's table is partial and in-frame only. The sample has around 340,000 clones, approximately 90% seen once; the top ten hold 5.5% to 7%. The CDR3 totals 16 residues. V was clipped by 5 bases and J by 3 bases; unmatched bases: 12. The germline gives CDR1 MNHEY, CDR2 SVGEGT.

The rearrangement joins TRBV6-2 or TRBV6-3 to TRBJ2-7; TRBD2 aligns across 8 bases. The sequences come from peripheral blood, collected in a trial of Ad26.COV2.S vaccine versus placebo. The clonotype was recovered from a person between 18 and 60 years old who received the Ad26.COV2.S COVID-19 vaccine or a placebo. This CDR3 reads CASSNRPPGLVYEQYF. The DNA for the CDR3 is TGTGCCAGCAGTAATCGGCCTCCGGGACTAGTCTACGAGCAGTACTTC.